This T cell receptor beta chain derives from a study of blood T cell repertoires in COVID-19 (dated by TCRdb to between 2020 and 2021). Regarding the complete study: Samples from collaborators originated in the United States, Italy and Spain and spanned both the acute and convalescent phases of COVID-19. The prospective study material was composed of cDNA or gDNA derived from T cells, B-cell-depleted T cells, or PBMCs. Deeply sampled blood TCRbeta repertoires from subjects exposed to, actively infected with, or recovered from COVID-19 were included in the dataset. The repertoires were made available in a free public database intended to serve as a resource for research on the immune response to SARS-CoV-2. Samples were obtained from the ongoing ImmuneRACE study (first 160 participants) and from approximately 1,200 subjects provided by 6 global collaborators. Nearly every sample came with metadata listing a de-identified subject ID, COVID-19 status, age in years and sex. Where available, HLA class I and class II types were obtained from metadata supplied by the sample provider rather than from assay-based typing. Beyond this particular receptor, the publication reports: The quantity of clinical and demographic metadata differed by source and by participant and was supplied without curation.

Participants in the prospective study were aged roughly 18 to 100 years, lived in 20 to 30 United States geographic areas, and enrolled through a virtual design. To assign participants to cohorts, the prospective study relied on clinical history that participants themselves reported in a screening survey and a study questionnaire. For ImmuneRACE Cohort 3, a participant was defined as recovered based on two consecutive negative NP/OP PCR tests, clearance by a healthcare professional, or resolution of symptoms. Each participant in the prospective study had whole blood, serum and a nasopharyngeal or oropharyngeal swab collected by mobile phlebotomists. Additional blood draws and questionnaires over an approximately two-month period could optionally be provided by prospective study participants. Before DNA extraction, blood samples from the prospective study were shipped at room temperature or frozen.

The immunoSEQ Assay, a bias-controlled multiplex PCR, was used to amplify TCRbeta CDR3 regions from genomic DNA. The study's processing was this. The number of nucleated cells in each sample was estimated from the amplification of reference gene primers within the assay. To quantify the absolute abundance of each unique TCRbeta CDR3 rearrangement, sequence reads were collapsed and filtered. For each sample, productive Simpson clonality was calculated by taking the square root of Simpson's diversity index across productive rearrangements. TCRdb obtained this table from immuneACCESS and retained in-frame rearrangements with V and J assigned. These tables miss some clones; where compared with another copy, unresolved V genes account for less than half of the shortfall, and the remainder is unexplained. D and trimming come from the DNA, and the V and J calls and clone size come from that table. For this sample there are hundreds of thousands of clones; less than 90% appear just once. The ten largest clones represent approximately 0.99% of the sample.

Comment on this clone: The specificity of this receptor is unknown. No quality values exist for individual bases; no much larger clone is one base distant.

There are 16 amino acids in the CDR3, from cysteine to phenylalanine inclusive. This entry keeps only the CDR3 DNA: 48 bases, framed from base 1. According to the germline V gene, CDR1 reads LGHNA and CDR2 reads YSLEER. Trimming at the junction amounts to 2 bases on V and 3 bases on J, and the germline ends lie 16 bases apart. This receptor was obtained from a young woman who had recovered from COVID-19. The chain was built from TRBV4-3 and TRBJ1-2; the D segment could be TRBD1, given 5 matching bases. The sequenced material came from PBMCs or T cells enriched from blood (not recorded which). The sequenced DNA: TGCGCCAGCAGCCAACGATGGGACTCTCGGGACTATGGCTACACCTTC. Its protein product is CASSQRWDSRDYGYTF.